This T cell receptor (beta chain) was recorded in a study of cytomegalovirus exposure and HLA in healthy donors. Study-level information: According to later analysis, the same platform produced the roughly 130 validation and several hundred first-cohort repertoires.

Points from the study as a whole: Altogether, 160 or so TCR beta chains were recorded as cytomegalovirus-associated. A subsequent analysis found that TCR clusters from the first cohort also tended to co-occur in the 120 or so validation repertoires, with about 94% of cluster scores above 0.

Profiling relied on immunoSEQ multiplex PCR, and the TCRdb table lists in-frame clones only, not all of them. The table shows under 250,000 clones, with about 81% occurring only once. This CDR3 contains 12 residues. CDR1 is MNHNS, CDR2 SASEGT, per germline. Deletions cut 7 bases from V and 5 bases from J, with 9 bases between. A word on this clone: Its antigen is currently unknown.

The chain has TRBV6-1 and TRBJ1-5; D not certain. The specimen was PBMCs. The receptor was derived from a woman aged 25 to 39 in good health and CMV-seronegative. CDR3 sequence reads: CASTGRDQPQHF. The CDR3 nucleotides read TGTGCCAGCACGGGAAGGGATCAGCCCCAGCATTTT.